These T cell receptor beta chains were read from a single sample in a study of regulatory T cells in long-lasting Graves disease. TCRdb redid the calling of the multiplex PCR reads with MiXCR, one entry per CDR3 protein. The sample consists of about 290,000 distinct CDR3 sequences, around 21% of them appearing once. This material consisted of peripheral blood mononuclear cells (PBMCs), taken when the disease was refractory, from a patient treated with antithyroid drugs. The receptors shown here come from a female donor with Graves disease. Both conserved end residues are part of each CDR3. A D gene is named only where the DNA matches it firmly. Size is omitted from some rows. Given values are once, few, many or a class for expanded clones.

d_gene	v_gene	abundance	len	j_gene	CDR3nt	CDR3aa
.	TRBV12-3/TRBV12-4	many	11	TRBJ2-7	TGTGCCCAACGGGGCTCCTACGAGCAGTACTTC	CAQRGSYEQYF
.	TRBV7-6	few	17	TRBJ1-1	TGTGCCAGCAGCTTGGGACACACAGGGAGGGTGAACACTGAAGCTTTCTTT	CASSLGHTGRVNTEAFF
TRBD1	TRBV9	.	16	TRBJ2-3	TGTGCCAGCAGCCCGGGACGGGACAGGGGCACAGATACGCAGTATTTT	CASSPGRDRGTDTQYF
TRBD2	TRBV6-5	many	15	TRBJ2-7	TGTGCCAGCAGTTACAGGGCGGGAGGTTCCTACGAGCAGTACTTC	CASSYRAGGSYEQYF
TRBD2	TRBV7-6	few	17	TRBJ2-2	TGTGCCAGCAGCGTAAGACTAGCGGGAGTAGGCACCGGGGAGCTGTTTTTT	CASSVRLAGVGTGELFF
.	TRBV10-3	.	13	TRBJ1-6	TGTGCCACCCGAAGGACAGATAATTCACCCCTCCACTTT	CATRRTDNSPLHF
.	TRBV7-2	.	19	TRBJ2-7	TGTGCCAGCAGCCCTTTCCGGCAGGGCATAGATCGGAGATCCTACGAGCAGTACTTC	CASSPFRQGIDRRSYEQYF
.	TRBV4-3	.	14	TRBJ1-2	TGCGCCAGCAGCCAAGATACCGGCTCGGGTGGCTACACCTTC	CASSQDTGSGGYTF
.	TRBV6-1	.	13	TRBJ2-3	TGTGCCAGCAGTGAAGAGCGCATGGGTACGCAGTATTTT	CASSEERMGTQYF
.	TRBV29-1	many	13	TRBJ1-4	TGCAGCGTTGTGGTCTCAGCAAATGAAAAACTGTTTTTT	CSVVVSANEKLFF
.	TRBV19	.	14	TRBJ2-5	TGTGCCAGTAGCGAAGGGTTGGTTCAAGAGACCCAGTACTTC	CASSEGLVQETQYF
TRBD1	TRBV6-1	many	15	TRBJ1-1	TGTGCCAGCAGTCGCGCTACAGGGGGCATCGCTGAAGCTTTCTTT	CASSRATGGIAEAFF
.	TRBV7-2	.	16	TRBJ1-3	TGTGCCAGCAGCTTAGCTGCGACAGTAGCTGGAAACACCATATATTTT	CASSLAATVAGNTIYF
TRBD1	TRBV6-5	.	14	TRBJ1-2	TGTGCCAGCAGTTACTTCGGACAGGGGGTGCACTTGTTATTC	CASSYFGQGVHLLF
.	TRBV30	.	18	TRBJ1-6	TGTGCCTGGAGTGTAGACGGGACACCGAGCTCCTATAATTCACCCCTCCACTTT	CAWSVDGTPSSYNSPLHF
.	TRBV5-4	few	15	TRBJ1-1	TGTGCCAGCAGTGTGCGGGGGATGGGGAACACTGAAGCTTTCTTT	CASSVRGMGNTEAFF
.	TRBV6-1	many	15	TRBJ2-7	TGTGCCAGCAGCCGTTACAGGGGAGAGCGGGTCGAGCAGTACTTC	CASSRYRGERVEQYF
.	TRBV20-1	few	15	TRBJ1-2	TGCAGTGCTAGAGATTCGGGGAAAGCTAACTATGGCTACACCTTC	CSARDSGKANYGYTF
TRBD1	TRBV2	many	12	TRBJ1-5	TGTGCCAGCAGGGACAGGGTAGCTCCCCAGCATTTT	CASRDRVAPQHF
.	TRBV27	many	15	TRBJ2-5	TGTGCCAGCAGTTCCGACCTAAAAGGTGGAGAGACCCAGTACTTC	CASSSDLKGGETQYF
.	TRBV9	.	15	TRBJ1-2	TGTGCCAGCAGCGTCTCGCCAGGCGAATACTATGGCTACACCTTC	CASSVSPGEYYGYTF
TRBD1	TRBV19	.	14	TRBJ2-7	TGTGCCAGTAGTATAGGGACAGGGAACTACGAGCAGTACTTC	CASSIGTGNYEQYF
TRBD2	TRBV10-3	few	16	TRBJ2-7	TGTGCCATCTCACCGGTCGCTAGCGGGGTACCCAACGAGCAGTACTTC	CAISPVASGVPNEQYF
TRBD1	TRBV12-3/TRBV12-4	many	13	TRBJ1-2	TGTGCCAGCAGTCCCCGGACAGGGACCGGCTACACCTTC	CASSPRTGTGYTF
TRBD2	TRBV28	.	16	TRBJ2-7	TGTGCCAGCAGTTTATTCGGGCGGGGGGCAGTATACGAGCAGTACTTC	CASSLFGRGAVYEQYF
.	TRBV27	many	16	TRBJ1-1	TGTGCCAGCAGTTTAACACAGGGAGTTCAGAACACTGAAGCTTTCTTT	CASSLTQGVQNTEAFF
.	TRBV28	many	15	TRBJ1-5	TGTGCCAGCGGGACACCCTCCGGGGGCAATCAGCCCCAGCATTTT	CASGTPSGGNQPQHF
.	TRBV6-1	.	13	TRBJ1-1	TGTGCCAGTCGGAAAGAATCAAACACTGAAGCTTTCTTT	CASRKESNTEAFF
TRBD1	TRBV29-1	few	13	TRBJ1-2	TGCAGCGTTGATGGACAGGATAACTATGGCTACACCTTC	CSVDGQDNYGYTF